This T cell receptor beta chain was captured by sequencing in a study of spatial heterogeneity in lung cancer. Worth noting for this clonotype: What it binds is not known.

Findings and caveats of the study: One measure, the expanded intratumoral alpha and beta TCR count, tracked tumor mutation counts.

TCRdb reanalysed the 5' RACE reads using MiXCR and keeps one entry per CDR3 protein. The sample lists 20,000 to 25,000 distinct CDR3 sequences; 15% were seen once. The time point: sample taken at primary tumor resection. Researchers sequenced whole RNA taken from tumor, nontumor lung or frozen PBMC without sorting. V was trimmed by 3 bases and J by 4 bases, leaving 10 bases between them. In germline, CDR1 is SGHNT, CDR2 YYREEE (reference sequence). The CDR3 has 13 amino acids. The material was lung tumor tissue, obtained at surgery. This clonotype was sampled from a female donor with early-stage non-small cell lung cancer. The chain has TRBV5-4 and TRBJ2-5, with D perhaps given as TRBD1 or TRBD2 (5 bases each). CDR3 sequence reads: CASSWAGGETQYF. The CDR3 DNA follows: TGTGCCAGCAGCTGGGCTGGGGGAGAGACCCAGTACTTC.